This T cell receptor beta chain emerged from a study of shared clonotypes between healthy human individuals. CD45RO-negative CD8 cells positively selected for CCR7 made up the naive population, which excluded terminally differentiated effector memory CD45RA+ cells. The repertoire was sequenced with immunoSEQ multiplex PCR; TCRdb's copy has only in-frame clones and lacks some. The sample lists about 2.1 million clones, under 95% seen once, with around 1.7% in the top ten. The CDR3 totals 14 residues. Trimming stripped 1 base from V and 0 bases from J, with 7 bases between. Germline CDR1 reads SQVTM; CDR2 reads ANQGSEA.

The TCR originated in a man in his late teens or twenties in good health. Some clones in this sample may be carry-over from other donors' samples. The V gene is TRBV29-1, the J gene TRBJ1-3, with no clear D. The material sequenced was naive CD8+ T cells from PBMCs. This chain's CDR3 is CSVEARLSGNTIYF. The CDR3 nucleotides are TGCAGCGTTGAAGCCCGGCTCTCTGGAAACACCATATATTTT.